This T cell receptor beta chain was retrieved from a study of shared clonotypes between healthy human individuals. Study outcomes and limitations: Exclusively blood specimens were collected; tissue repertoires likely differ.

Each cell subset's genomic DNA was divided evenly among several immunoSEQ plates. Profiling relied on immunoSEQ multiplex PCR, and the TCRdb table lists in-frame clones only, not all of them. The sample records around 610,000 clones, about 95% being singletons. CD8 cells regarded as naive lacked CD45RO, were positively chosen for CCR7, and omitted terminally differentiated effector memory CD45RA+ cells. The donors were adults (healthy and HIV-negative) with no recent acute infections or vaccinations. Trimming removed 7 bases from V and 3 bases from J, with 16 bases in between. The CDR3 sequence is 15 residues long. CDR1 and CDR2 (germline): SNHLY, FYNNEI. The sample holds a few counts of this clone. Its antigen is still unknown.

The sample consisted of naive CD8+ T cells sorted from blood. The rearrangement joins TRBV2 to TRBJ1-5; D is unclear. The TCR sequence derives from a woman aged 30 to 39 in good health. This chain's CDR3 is CASIEGGSVNQPQHF. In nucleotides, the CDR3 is TGTGCCAGCATCGAAGGTGGGTCAGTCAATCAGCCCCAGCATTTT.